This record concerns one T cell receptor beta chain sequence. The data were obtained in a study of blood T cell repertoires in COVID-19. Per the study methods: Amplification of reference gene primers was used by the study to estimate nucleated cell counts. Repertoires were generated with immunoSEQ multiplex PCR, while TCRdb's copy carries only in-frame clones and drops some. V, J and clone size are those of that table, while D and trimming were read from the DNA. The data contain about 460,000 clones, approximately 86% of them singletons. The source is a woman aged 60-70 years who had recovered from COVID-19. Sequenced material: PBMCs or T cells enriched from blood (not recorded which).

The CDR3 here is CASSLPGRSGYGYTF. CDR3 bases: TGTGCCAGCAGCTTGCCAGGGAGGAGCGGCTATGGCTACACCTTC. The chain is built from TRBV7-2 and TRBJ1-2, with D possibly being TRBD1 (5 bases). This CDR3 comprises 15 residues. The V gene lost 3 bases and the J gene lost 4 bases, with 15 bases spanning the gap. Germline lookup yields CDR1 SGHTA and CDR2 FQGNSA.